The next 14 T cell receptor beta chains were all read from a single sample in a study of a mutant IDH1 vaccine in newly diagnosed glioma. Indicated time point: week 47, end of study. The vaccine gave 300 ug of a 20-mer mutant IDH1 peptide subcutaneously per dose. This table comes from immunoSEQ multiplex PCR, and its TCRdb copy is limited to in-frame clones, with some not included. This table has tens of thousands of clones, around 82% appearing once. These receptors lack a known antigen. The specimen was PBMCs, collected from a glioma patient whose treatment included an IDH1 peptide vaccine. These receptors were taken from a man aged 18-30 years with glioma. Some clones in this sample may be carry-over from other donors' samples.

As DNA, the CDR3 is TGTGCCAGCAGCTTAGGATTTCGCTCCTACAATGAGCAGTTCTTC. This gives the protein CASSLGFRSYNEQFF. The chain combines TRBV7-9 with TRBJ2-1, with D uncertain. CDR3 length equals 15 residues. Germline CDR1 reads SEHNR; CDR2 reads FQNEAQ (reference sequence). Deletions cut 1 base from V and 0 bases from J, with 7 bases between.

The V call is TRBV7-9, the J call TRBJ1-5; D unresolved. CDR3 length equals 13 residues. Between the trimmed V and J ends, which lost 5 bases and 3 bases, there was a span of 8 bases. Looked up from germline, CDR1 is SEHNR and CDR2 is FQNEAQ (reference sequence). As DNA, the CDR3 is TGTGCCAGCAGCGGGGTTACCAATCAGCCCCAGCATTTT. It specifies CASSGVTNQPQHF.

The rearrangement links TRBV18 to TRBJ1-1; no clear D gene. Looked up from germline, CDR1 is KGHSH and CDR2 is LQKENI. The CDR3 loop spans 11 amino acids. Trimming removed 3 bases from V and 3 bases from J, with 2 bases in between. CDR3 DNA: TGTGCCAGCTCACCGGACACTGAAGCTTTCTTT. It yields the protein CASSPDTEAFF.

This chain uses TRBV7-2 with TRBJ2-2, with 7 bases matching TRBD1. The CDR3 spans 15 residues. V lost 5 bases and J lost 6; bases outside the gene matches: 9. Germline loops: CDR1 SGHTA, CDR2 FQGNSA. The CDR3 DNA sequence: TGTGCCAGCAGCCATCGACAGGGAAGTCCCGGGGAGCTGTTTTTT. It translates to CASSHRQGSPGELFF.

The V and J genes are TRBV7-9 and TRBJ2-1; possibly TRBD2 for D (5 bases). The CDR3 contains 15 residues. V lost 5 bases, J lost 3 bases, and 14 bases lay in between. Germline V CDR1 and CDR2: SEHNR, FQNEAQ (reference sequence). The CDR3 nucleotides read TGTGCCAGCAGCGCGCAAGTTGAGGGCTACAATGAGCAGTTCTTC. This gives the protein CASSAQVEGYNEQFF. Using reference TRBV7-9 and TRBJ2-1 for the parts outside the CDR3, the full variable domain is DTGVSQNPRHKITKRGQNVTFRCDPISEHNRLYWYRQTLGQGPEFLTYFQNEAQLEKSRLLSDRFSAERPKGSFSTLEIQRTEQGDSAMYLCASSAQVEGYNEQFFGPGTRLTVL.

About this clone itself: Compared with germline, one end of the junction differs, possibly owing to a read error. J is TRBJ1-2 and V is TRBV6-6; D is perhaps TRBD1 (6 bases). Germline assignment: CDR1 MNHNY and CDR2 SVGAGI (reference sequence). This CDR3 is built from 14 residues. The CDR3 spells CASSPLGGLSWAYF. The CDR3 nucleotides are TGTGCCAGCAGTCCCCTGGGGGGCCTATCTTGGGCCTACTTC.

The J gene is TRBJ1-1, the V gene TRBV7-9; no firm D call. Trimming cost V 3 bases and J 0 bases, with 5 bases left between them. The germline V gene encodes CDR1 SEHNR and CDR2 FQNEAQ (reference sequence). This CDR3 comprises 13 residues. CDR3 protein: CASSLPLNTEAFF. The CDR3 nucleotides are TGTGCCAGCAGCTTGCCCCTGAACACTGAAGCTTTCTTT.

The chain recombines TRBV7-2 with TRBJ2-7, with TRBD1 matching over 7 bases. The length of the CDR3 is 15 residues. J gave up 0 bases and V 5 bases, and 7 bases lay outside the gene matches. CDR1 is SGHTA and CDR2 is FQGNSA in the germline V gene. The CDR3 here is CASSLGTASSYEQYF. The CDR3 DNA reads as TGTGCCAGCAGCCTCGGGACAGCCAGCTCCTACGAGCAGTACTTC.

The rearrangement links TRBV13 to TRBJ1-2; D possibly corresponds to TRBD1 (6 bases). CDR3 length: 14 residues. Germline lookup yields CDR1 PRHDT and CDR2 FYEKMQ (reference sequence). Trimming shortened V by 5 bases and J by 5 bases, and 15 bases separated the two germline ends. The CDR3 region is CASSLTGQPYGYTF. The DNA of the CDR3 is TGTGCCAGCAGCCTAACAGGACAGCCATATGGCTACACCTTC.

V and J are TRBV9 and TRBJ2-3; 8 bases map to TRBD2. The CDR3 is 17 residues long. Germline V gene lookup returns CDR1 SGDLS and CDR2 YYNGEE. Trimming removed 0 bases from V and 2 bases from J; junction bases left unmatched: 8. The CDR3 region is CASSVDDAGGPTDTQYF. Written as DNA, the CDR3 is TGTGCCAGCAGCGTAGACGATGCGGGGGGCCCCACAGATACGCAGTATTTT. The full variable domain, rest sourced from reference TRBV9 and TRBJ2-3, is DSGVTQTPKHLITATGQRVTLRCSPRSGDLSVYWYQQSLDQGLQFLIQYYNGEERAKGNILERFSAQQFPDLHSELNLSSLELGDSALYFCASSVDDAGGPTDTQYFGPGTRLTVL.

The chain couples TRBV4-3 to TRBJ2-1, with TRBD1 matching 7 bases. J gave up 15 bases and V 0 bases, and 14 bases lay outside the gene matches. Germline V gives CDR1 LGHNA, CDR2 YSLEER. This CDR3 is built from 15 residues. The CDR3 DNA sequence: TGCGCCAGCAGCCAAGATGCCGGGACAGTCGGATTTCGGTTCTTC. Translated: CASSQDAGTVGFRFF.

The chain employs TRBV18 and TRBJ2-7; weak D call: TRBD1 (6 bases). Germline V CDR1 and CDR2: KGHSH, LQKENI. V was clipped by 3 bases and J by 4 bases, with 22 bases between them. The CDR3 is 17 amino acids. CDR3 in amino acids: CASSPSTGAAIKYEQYF. DNA of the CDR3: TGTGCCAGCTCACCTTCGACAGGAGCAGCGATAAAGTACGAGCAGTACTTC.

CDR3 region: CASSPLGGRSGELFF. In DNA form, the CDR3 reads TGTGCCAGCTCACCGCTAGGGGGCCGTTCCGGGGAGCTGTTTTTT. The V gene is TRBV18, the J gene TRBJ2-2; 7 positions match TRBD1. The CDR3 extends over 15 amino acids. Germline V lookup: CDR1 KGHSH, CDR2 LQKENI. With V trimmed by 3 bases and J by 6 bases, 7 bases remained unmatched.

The chain links TRBV4-1 to TRBJ1-2; no firm D call. CDR1 MGHRA and CDR2 YSYEKL come from the germline V gene. Trimming removed 1 base at V and 2 bases at J, with 11 bases between. The CDR3 runs to 15 residues. The CDR3 sequence is CASSQAARINYGYTF. The DNA of the CDR3 is TGCGCCAGCAGCCAAGCAGCGAGAATCAACTATGGCTACACCTTC.